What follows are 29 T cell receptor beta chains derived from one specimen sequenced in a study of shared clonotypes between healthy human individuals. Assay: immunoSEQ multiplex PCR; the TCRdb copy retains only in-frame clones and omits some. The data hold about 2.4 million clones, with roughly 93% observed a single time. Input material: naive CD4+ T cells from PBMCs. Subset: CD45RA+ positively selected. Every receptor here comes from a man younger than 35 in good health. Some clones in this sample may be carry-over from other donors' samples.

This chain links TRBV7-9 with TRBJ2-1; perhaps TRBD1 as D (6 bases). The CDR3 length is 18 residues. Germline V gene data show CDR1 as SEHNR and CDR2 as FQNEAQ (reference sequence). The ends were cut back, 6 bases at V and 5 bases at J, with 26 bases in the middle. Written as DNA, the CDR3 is TGTGCCAGCAGTCTTATTTGGTCTCCCTTCGGACAGAACAATGAGCAGTTCTTC. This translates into CASSLIWSPFGQNNEQFF.

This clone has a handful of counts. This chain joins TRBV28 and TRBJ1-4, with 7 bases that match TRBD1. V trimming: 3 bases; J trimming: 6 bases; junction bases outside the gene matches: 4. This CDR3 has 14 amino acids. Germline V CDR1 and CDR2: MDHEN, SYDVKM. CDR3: CASSFTGAYEKLFF. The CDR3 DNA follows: TGTGCCAGCAGTTTTACAGGGGCTTATGAAAAACTGTTTTTT.

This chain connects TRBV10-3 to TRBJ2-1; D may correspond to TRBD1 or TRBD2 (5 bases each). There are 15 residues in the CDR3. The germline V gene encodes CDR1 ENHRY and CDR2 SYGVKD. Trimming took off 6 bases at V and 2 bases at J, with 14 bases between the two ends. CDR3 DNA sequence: TGTGCCATCAGCGACGGGACCGAGACCTACAATGAGCAGTTCTTC. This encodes CAISDGTETYNEQFF.

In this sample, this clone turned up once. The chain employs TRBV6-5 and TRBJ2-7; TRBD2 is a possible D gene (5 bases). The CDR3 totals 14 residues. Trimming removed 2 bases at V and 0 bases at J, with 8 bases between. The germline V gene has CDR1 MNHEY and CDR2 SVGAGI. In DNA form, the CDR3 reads TGTGCCAGCAGTTACCAGAGCGGCTCCTACGAGCAGTACTTC. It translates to CASSYQSGSYEQYF.

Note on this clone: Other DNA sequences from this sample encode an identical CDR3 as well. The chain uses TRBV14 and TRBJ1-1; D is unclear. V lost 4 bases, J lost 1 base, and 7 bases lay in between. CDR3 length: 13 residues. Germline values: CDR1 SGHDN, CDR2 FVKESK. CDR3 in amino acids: CASSLQENTEAFF. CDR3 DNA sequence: TGTGCCAGCAGCCTCCAAGAGAACACTGAAGCTTTCTTT.

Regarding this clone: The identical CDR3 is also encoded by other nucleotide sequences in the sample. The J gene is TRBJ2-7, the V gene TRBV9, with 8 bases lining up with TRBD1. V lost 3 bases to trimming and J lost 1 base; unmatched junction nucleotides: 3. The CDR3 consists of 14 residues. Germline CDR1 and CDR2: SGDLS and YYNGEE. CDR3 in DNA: TGTGCCAGCAGCGGAGGACAGGGTTCCTACGAGCAGTACTTC. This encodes CASSGGQGSYEQYF. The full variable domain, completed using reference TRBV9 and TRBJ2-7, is DSGVTQTPKHLITATGQRVTLRCSPRSGDLSVYWYQQSLDQGLQFLIQYYNGEERAKGNILERFSAQQFPDLHSELNLSSLELGDSALYFCASSGGQGSYEQYFGPGTRLTVT.

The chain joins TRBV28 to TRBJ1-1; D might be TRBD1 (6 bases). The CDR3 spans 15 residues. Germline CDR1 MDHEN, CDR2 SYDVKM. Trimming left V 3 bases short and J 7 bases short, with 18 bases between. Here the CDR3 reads CASSLAGASPREAFF. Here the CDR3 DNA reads TGTGCCAGCAGTTTGGCAGGGGCGAGTCCGCGTGAAGCTTTCTTT.

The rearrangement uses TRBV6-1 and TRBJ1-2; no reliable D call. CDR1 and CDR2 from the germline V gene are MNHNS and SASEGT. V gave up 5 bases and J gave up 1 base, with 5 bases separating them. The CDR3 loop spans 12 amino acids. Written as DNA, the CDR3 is TGTGCCAGCAGTTTGGGTAACTATGGCTACACCTTC. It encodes CASSLGNYGYTF.

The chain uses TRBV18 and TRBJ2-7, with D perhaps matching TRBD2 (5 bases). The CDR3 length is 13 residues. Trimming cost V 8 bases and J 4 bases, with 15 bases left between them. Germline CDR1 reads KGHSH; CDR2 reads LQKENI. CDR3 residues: CASAPGGFYEQYF. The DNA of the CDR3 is TGTGCCAGCGCGCCAGGCGGGTTTTACGAGCAGTACTTC. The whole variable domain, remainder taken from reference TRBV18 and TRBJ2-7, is NAGVMQNPRHLVRRRGQEARLRCSPMKGHSHVYWYRQLPEEGLKFMVYLQKENIIDESGMPKERFSAEFPKEGPSILRIQQVVRGDSAAYFCASAPGGFYEQYFGPGTRLTVT.

CDR3 region: CASSLGGVNNEQFF. CDR3 DNA: TGTGCCAGCAGCTTAGGGGGAGTGAACAATGAGCAGTTCTTC. The chain recombines TRBV13 with TRBJ2-1, with a possible D match to TRBD2 (5 bases). Germline V gene sequence: CDR1 PRHDT, CDR2 FYEKMQ (reference sequence). This CDR3 is 14 amino acids long. Trimming shortened V by 0 bases and J by 5 bases, and 8 bases separated the two germline ends.

CDR3 in DNA: TGCGCCAGCGGAATAATAACAGGGGCTACCGGGGAGCTGTTTTTT. Protein: CASGIITGATGELFF. V usage is TRBV5-1 and J usage is TRBJ2-2, with 7 bases identical to TRBD1. This CDR3 is built from 15 residues. V lost 7 bases, J lost 5 bases, and 11 bases stayed unmatched. CDR1 SGHRS and CDR2 YFSETQ come from the germline V gene.

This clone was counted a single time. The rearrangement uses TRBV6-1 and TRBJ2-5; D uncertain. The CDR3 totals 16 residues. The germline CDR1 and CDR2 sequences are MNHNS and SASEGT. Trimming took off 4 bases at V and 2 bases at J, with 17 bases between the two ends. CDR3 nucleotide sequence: TGTGCCAGCAGTGTTCAGCCCCATCCCCCACAAGAGACCCAGTACTTC. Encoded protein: CASSVQPHPPQETQYF.

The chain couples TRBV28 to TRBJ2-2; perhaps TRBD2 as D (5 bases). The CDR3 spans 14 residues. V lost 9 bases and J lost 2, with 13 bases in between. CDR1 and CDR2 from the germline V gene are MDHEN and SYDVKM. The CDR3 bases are TGTGCCAGTCGGGCGGGTATCAACACCGGGGAGCTGTTTTTT. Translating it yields CASRAGINTGELFF.

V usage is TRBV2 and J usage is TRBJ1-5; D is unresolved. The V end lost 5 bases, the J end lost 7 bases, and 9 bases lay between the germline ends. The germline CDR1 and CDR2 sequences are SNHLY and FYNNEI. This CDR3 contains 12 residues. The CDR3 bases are TGTGCCAGCAGTCCAGACACACAGCCCCAGCATTTT. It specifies CASSPDTQPQHF.

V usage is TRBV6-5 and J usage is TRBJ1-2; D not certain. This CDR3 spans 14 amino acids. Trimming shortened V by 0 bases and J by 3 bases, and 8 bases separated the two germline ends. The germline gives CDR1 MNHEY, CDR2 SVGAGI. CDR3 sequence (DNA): TGTGCCAGCAGTTACTCCCGGCGGCACTATGGCTACACCTTC. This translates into CASSYSRRHYGYTF.

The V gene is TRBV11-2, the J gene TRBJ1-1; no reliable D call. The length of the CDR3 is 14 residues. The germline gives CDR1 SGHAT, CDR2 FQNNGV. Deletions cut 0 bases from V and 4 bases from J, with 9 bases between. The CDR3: CASSLEQLATEAFF. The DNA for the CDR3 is TGTGCCAGCAGCTTAGAGCAGCTCGCCACTGAAGCTTTCTTT.

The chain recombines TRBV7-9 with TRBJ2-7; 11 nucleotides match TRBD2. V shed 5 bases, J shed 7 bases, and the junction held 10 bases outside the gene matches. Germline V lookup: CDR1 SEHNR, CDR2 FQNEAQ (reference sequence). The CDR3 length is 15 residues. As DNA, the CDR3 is TGTGCCAGCAGCCCGGAACTAGCGGGAGCCAGGGAGCAGTACTTC. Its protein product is CASSPELAGAREQYF.

The CDR3 DNA is TGCGCCAGCAGCTTGGACATGACTAGCGGGAGCCCCTACGAGCAGTACTTC. The encoded protein is CASSLDMTSGSPYEQYF. The chain employs TRBV5-1 and TRBJ2-7; 12 nucleotides agree with TRBD2. The germline CDR1 and CDR2 sequences are SGHRS and YFSETQ. The CDR3 has 17 residues. J lost 2 bases, V lost 0 bases, and 6 bases had no gene match.

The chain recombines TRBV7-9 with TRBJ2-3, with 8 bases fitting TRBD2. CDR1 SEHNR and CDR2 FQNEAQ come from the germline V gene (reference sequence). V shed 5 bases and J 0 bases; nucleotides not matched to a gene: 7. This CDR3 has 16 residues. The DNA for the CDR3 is TGTGCCAGCAGCGTCGTCCAGCGGGGGAGCACAGATACGCAGTATTTT. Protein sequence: CASSVVQRGSTDTQYF.

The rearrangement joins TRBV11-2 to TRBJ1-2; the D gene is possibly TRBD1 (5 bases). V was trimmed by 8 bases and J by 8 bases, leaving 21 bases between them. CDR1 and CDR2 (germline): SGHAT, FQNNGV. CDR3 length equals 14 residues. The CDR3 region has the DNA TGTGCCAGCTCCCCCGGAAGGGGCGCGAGAGGCTACACCTTC. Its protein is CASSPGRGARGYTF.

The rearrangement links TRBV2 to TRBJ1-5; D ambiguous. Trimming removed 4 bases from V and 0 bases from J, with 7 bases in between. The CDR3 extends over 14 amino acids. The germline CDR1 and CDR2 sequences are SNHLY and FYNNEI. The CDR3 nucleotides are TGTGCCAGCAGTGTGGGTACTAGCAATCAGCCCCAGCATTTT. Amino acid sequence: CASSVGTSNQPQHF.

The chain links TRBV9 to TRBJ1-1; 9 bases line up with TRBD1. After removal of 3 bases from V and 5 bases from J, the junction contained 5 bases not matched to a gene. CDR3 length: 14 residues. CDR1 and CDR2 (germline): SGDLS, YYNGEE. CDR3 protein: CASSGTGDGTEAFF. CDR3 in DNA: TGTGCCAGCAGCGGGACAGGGGATGGGACTGAAGCTTTCTTT.

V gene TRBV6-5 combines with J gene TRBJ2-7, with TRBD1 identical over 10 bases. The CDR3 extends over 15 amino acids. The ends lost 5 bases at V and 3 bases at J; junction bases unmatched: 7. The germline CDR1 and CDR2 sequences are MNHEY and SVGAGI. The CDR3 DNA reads TGTGCCAGCAGTGTCGCCGGGACAGGGGTCTACGAGCAGTACTTC. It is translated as CASSVAGTGVYEQYF.

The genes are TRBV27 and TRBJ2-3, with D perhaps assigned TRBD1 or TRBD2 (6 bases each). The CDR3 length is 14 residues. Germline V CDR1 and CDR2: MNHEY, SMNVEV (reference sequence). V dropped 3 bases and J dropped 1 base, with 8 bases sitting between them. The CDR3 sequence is CASSLEGGTDTQYF. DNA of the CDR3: TGTGCCAGCAGTTTGGAGGGGGGCACAGATACGCAGTATTTT.

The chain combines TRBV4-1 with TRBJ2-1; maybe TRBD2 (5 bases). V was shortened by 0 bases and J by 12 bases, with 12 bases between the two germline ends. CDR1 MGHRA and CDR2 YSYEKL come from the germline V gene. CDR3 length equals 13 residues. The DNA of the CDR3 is TGCGCCAGCAGCCAAGATGCCGGGGAATGGCAGTTCTTC. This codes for CASSQDAGEWQFF.

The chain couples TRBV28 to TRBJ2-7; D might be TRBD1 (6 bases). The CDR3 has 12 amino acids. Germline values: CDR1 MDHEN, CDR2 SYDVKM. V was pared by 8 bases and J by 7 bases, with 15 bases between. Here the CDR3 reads CASLNQGKEQYF. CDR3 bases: TGTGCCAGCCTCAATCAGGGGAAAGAGCAGTACTTC.

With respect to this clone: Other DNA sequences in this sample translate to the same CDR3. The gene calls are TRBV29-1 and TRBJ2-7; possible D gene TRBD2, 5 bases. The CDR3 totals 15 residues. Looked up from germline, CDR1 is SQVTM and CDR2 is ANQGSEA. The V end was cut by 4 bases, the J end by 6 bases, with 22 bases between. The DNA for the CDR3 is TGCAGCGTTGTCGGGCAGCCGGGATCTGGTCTCGAGCAGTACTTC. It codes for CSVVGQPGSGLEQYF.

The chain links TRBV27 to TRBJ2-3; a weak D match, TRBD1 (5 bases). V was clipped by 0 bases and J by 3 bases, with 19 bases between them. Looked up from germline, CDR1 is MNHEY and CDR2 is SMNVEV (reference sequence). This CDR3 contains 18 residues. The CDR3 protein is CASSLSVFSRERTDTQYF. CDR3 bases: TGTGCCAGCAGTTTATCGGTGTTTTCCAGGGAAAGGACAGATACGCAGTATTTT.

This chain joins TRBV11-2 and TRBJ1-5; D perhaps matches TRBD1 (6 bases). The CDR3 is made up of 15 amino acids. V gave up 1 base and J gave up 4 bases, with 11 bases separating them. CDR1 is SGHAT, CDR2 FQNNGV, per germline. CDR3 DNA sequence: TGTGCCAGCAGCTTAGGAGGCAGGGGAAATCAGCCCCAGCATTTT. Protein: CASSLGGRGNQPQHF.